This T cell receptor beta chain was captured by sequencing in a study of blood T cells in healthy people across ages (dated by TCRdb to between 2015 and 2016). In terms of the full investigation: In model experiments, template switching captured roughly one uniquely barcoded TCR beta cDNA molecule for every two T cells. The study measured age-related changes in TCR beta repertoire diversity using deep sequencing normalized with unique cDNA molecular identifiers. Donors were grouped into four age groups: young (average approximately 15 years), middle-aged (39), aged (around 60) and long-lived (less than 85). To avoid experimental bias, donors of different ages were distributed randomly across sequencing lanes. For two donors (one aged 18 to 30 and one aged 80 or older), the study analyzed two additional independent replicas of 1 million unique cDNA reads from the same blood draw. The investigation overall reported the following: Conclusive comparison of naive and antigen-experienced compartments was prevented by the profiling of bulk unsorted PBMCs. Estimates of total diversity based on one million sequenced T cells were regarded as lower bounds and as underestimates. Donor CMV infection status was unknown, potentially confounding age-related changes in expanded clonotypes. Observed TCR beta diversity per million T cells fell roughly linearly with age, and a significant reduction was already apparent by age roughly 40. Compared with the aged group, the long-lived group had more naive CD4+ T cells, fewer expanded clones and increased TCR diversity, a pattern suggesting age selection. There was a strong correlation between observed TCR beta diversity and the percentage of naive T cells measured by flow cytometry.

The library was produced with 5' RACE. Data came from an Illumina HiSeq 2500. A second PCR of roughly 6 to 12 cycles was performed with a sample-barcoded 5' primer and a J-beta primer mix. Each TCR beta cDNA molecule received a unique molecular identifier from a template-switch 5' adaptor carrying 12 random nucleotides. Each sample yielded at least 3 million CDR3-containing paired-end reads. All of the RNA was converted into first-strand cDNA using the Mint cDNA synthesis kit, with a TRBC-specific oligonucleotide serving as the primer. All cDNA was treated with uracil-DNA glycosylase and then went through a first 18-cycle PCR with the universal primers M1SS and BC2_uni_R. The authors' pipeline ran thus. For normalization, 1 million high-quality reads, each with a distinct molecular identifier, were randomly selected from each sample. Instead of being binned into consensus sequences, reads that shared molecular identifiers were thrown out. CDR3 identification, clonotype clustering and error correction used MiTCR with a Q25 quality threshold and the strictest error-elimination algorithm. A nonparametric unseen species model with Euler transformation was used to estimate lower-bound total TCR beta diversity. TCRdb redid the processing of the public reads, applying fastp at Q25 and MiXCR, and retained in-frame beta chains. When rows share a CDR3 protein, they turn into one entry using the most common DNA and genes. V and J calls and clone size were set by TCRdb, not the authors. The sample data list approximately 1.5 million distinct CDR3 sequences, and approximately 43% of these were observed just once. The top ten clones comprise under 5% of the sample.

Systemically healthy Caucasian individuals from Russia, around 38 in total and aged about 6 to 100 years, were included as donors. About 9.6 milliliters of peripheral blood were collected from each donor into EDTA-treated Vacutainer tubes. Ficoll-Paque density-gradient centrifugation was used to isolate PBMCs, with at least 6 million per sample. Trizol reagent was used to extract total RNA from PBMCs, with at least 5 micrograms per sample. For every donor, flow cytometry on a PBMC aliquot measured the percentage of naive CD45RAhigh/CD27high T cells. This clonotype was picked up a small number of times. Its target antigen remains unknown. No much larger clonotype is one base removed from it; base qualities were not supplied. The source of this sequence is a woman aged 18-29 years in good health. Sequenced input: blood.

Here is the DNA: TGTGCCAGCAGCTCCGACAGGGGGCAAGAAGCTTTCTTT. This gives the protein CASSSDRGQEAFF. This chain joins TRBV13 to TRBJ1-1, with 10 central nucleotides matching TRBD1. From the cysteine up to the phenylalanine, the CDR3 has a length of 13 residues. Of the read, only the CDR3 DNA is kept; its 39 bases are in frame from base 1. CDR1 PRHDT and CDR2 FYEKMQ are derived from the germline V gene (reference sequence). V ends up 4 bases short and J 8 bases short, with an unmatched junction base count of 4.